This T cell receptor (beta chain) emerged from a study of blood T cell repertoires in COVID-19. Germline CDR1 MNHEY, CDR2 SVGAGI. The CDR3 totals 15 residues. With 6 bases removed from V and 0 bases from J, the gap between germline ends came to 12 bases. Original handling: Amplification with reference gene primers provided the estimates of nucleated cell counts. The data were produced by immunoSEQ multiplex PCR, yet TCRdb's version contains in-frame clones alone and is incomplete. Clone size and V and J calls were adopted from that table, with D and trimming inferred from the DNA. This sample has 130,000 to 150,000 clones, with 87% found just once.

Material for sequencing was peripheral blood. This chain joins TRBV6-5 and TRBJ2-1, with D possibly being TRBD2 (6 bases). This receptor was taken from a woman aged 40 to 50 with acute or convalescent COVID-19. The CDR3 DNA reads as TGTGCCAGCAGGCTACTAGCCCGCTCCTACAATGAGCAGTTCTTC. Translated: CASRLLARSYNEQFF.